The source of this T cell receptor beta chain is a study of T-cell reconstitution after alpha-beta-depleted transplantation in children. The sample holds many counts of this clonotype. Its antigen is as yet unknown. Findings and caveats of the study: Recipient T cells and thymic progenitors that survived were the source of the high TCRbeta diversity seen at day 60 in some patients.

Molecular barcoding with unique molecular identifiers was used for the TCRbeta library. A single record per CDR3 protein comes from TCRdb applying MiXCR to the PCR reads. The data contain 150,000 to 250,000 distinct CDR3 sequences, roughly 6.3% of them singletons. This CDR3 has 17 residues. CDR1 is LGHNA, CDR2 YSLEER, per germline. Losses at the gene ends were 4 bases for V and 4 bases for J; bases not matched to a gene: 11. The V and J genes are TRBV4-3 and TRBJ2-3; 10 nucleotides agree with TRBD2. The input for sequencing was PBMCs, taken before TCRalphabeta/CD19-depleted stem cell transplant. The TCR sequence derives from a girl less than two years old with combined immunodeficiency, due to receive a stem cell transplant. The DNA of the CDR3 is TGCGCCAGCAGCCGCGGAGTCCTAGCGGGAGACCCAGATACGCAGTATTTT. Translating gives CASSRGVLAGDPDTQYF.